Reported below is one T cell receptor (beta chain). Following extraction, RNA underwent reverse transcription to cDNA, which served as the sequencing template. The table came from immunoSEQ multiplex PCR; TCRdb's copy has only in-frame clones and leaves some out. The data hold around 190,000 clones, with approximately 53% observed a single time. The sample originates from a study of CD8+ T cells in alopecia areata. The germline V gene encodes CDR1 SGHDT and CDR2 YYEEEE. This CDR3 region has 11 residues. Trimming pared 1 base from V and 6 bases from J, leaving 4 bases between. This chain joins TRBV5-6 and TRBJ1-1; D not certain. The TCR originated in a human donor in good health. Sequencing used CD8+ T cells sorted from blood. CDR3 in DNA: TGTGCCAGCAGCTTGATGTCTGAAGCTTTCTTT. This sequence encodes CASSLMSEAFF.